The clone carrying this T cell receptor beta chain has only a few counts. The antigen is unknown. These data originate in a study of identical twins. General study points: An excess of low generation probability was shown by twin-shared out-of-frame alpha sequences. The authors noted that invariant MAIT and iNKT cells could partly confound zero-insertion analyses.

TCRdb called the 5' RACE reads again in MiXCR, with one record for every CDR3 protein. The table lists 650,000 to 800,000 distinct CDR3 sequences, over 8.5% of them singletons. Germline CDR1 reads SGHDN; CDR2 reads FVKESK. The CDR3 sequence is 14 residues long. The germline V and J ends were trimmed by 2 bases and 2 bases, with 7 bases remaining between them. This same sample was also taken into another study, of yellow fever vaccine responses in identical twins.

The chain has TRBV14 and TRBJ2-4; possibly TRBD1 for D (5 bases). Sequences were obtained from PBMCs. The source is a woman between 18 and 29 years old in good health. The CDR3 nucleotides read TGTGCCAGCAGCCAAAGGACAACCAAAAACATTCAGTACTTC. Translated: CASSQRTTKNIQYF.